The subject of this entry is one T cell receptor (beta chain). V was shortened by 4 bases and J by 7 bases, with 12 bases between the two germline ends. The V gene's germline CDR1 is SGHDT and CDR2 YYEEEE. This CDR3 spans 13 amino acids. Sequencing was performed with immunoSEQ multiplex PCR; in TCRdb, only in-frame clones are kept and a portion is missing. The table records under 70,000 clones, just over 85% of them present only once. This specimen belongs to a study of technical replicates of blood from a few donors. The sequenced material came from PBMCs. This clonotype was obtained from a human donor in good health. Some clones in this sample may be carry-over from other donors' samples. This rearrangement joins TRBV5-6 to TRBJ1-5; D possibly corresponds to TRBD1 (6 bases). The CDR3 spells CASSQSRGQPQHF. The CDR3 DNA is TGTGCCAGCAGCCAGAGCAGGGGACAGCCCCAGCATTTT.